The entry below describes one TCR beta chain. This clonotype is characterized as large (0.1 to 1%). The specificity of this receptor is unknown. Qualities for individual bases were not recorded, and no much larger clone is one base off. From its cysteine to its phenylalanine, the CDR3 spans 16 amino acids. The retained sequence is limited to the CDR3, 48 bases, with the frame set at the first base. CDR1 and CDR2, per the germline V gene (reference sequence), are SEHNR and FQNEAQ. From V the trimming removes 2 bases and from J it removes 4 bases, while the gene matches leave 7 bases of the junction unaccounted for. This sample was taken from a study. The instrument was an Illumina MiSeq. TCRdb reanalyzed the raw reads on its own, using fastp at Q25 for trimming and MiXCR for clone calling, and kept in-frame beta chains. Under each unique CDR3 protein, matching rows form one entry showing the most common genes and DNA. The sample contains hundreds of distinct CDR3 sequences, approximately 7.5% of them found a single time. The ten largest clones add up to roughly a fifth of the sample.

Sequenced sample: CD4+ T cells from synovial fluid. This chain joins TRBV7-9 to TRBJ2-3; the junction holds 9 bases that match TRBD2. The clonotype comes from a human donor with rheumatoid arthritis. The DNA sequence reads TGTGCCAGCAGCTTAACCATAGCGGGAGACGCAGATACGCAGTATTTT. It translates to CASSLTIAGDADTQYF.